One sample yielded the 5 T cell receptor beta chains listed below, sequenced in a study of early T cells in non-severe SARS-CoV-2 infection. One entry per CDR3 protein, called by TCRdb with MiXCR from the 5' RACE reads. In the table there are tens of thousands of distinct CDR3 sequences, around 9.3% of which are singletons. Source: whole blood, taken at baseline. These receptors all stem from an adult who was a healthcare worker with PCR-confirmed SARS-CoV-2 infection or an uninfected control (not recorded which).

In this sample, this clonotype turned up a few times. The chain links TRBV30 to TRBJ2-7; 12 positions match TRBD2. V shed 5 bases, J shed 5 bases, and the junction held 10 bases outside the gene matches. Germline CDR1 and CDR2: GTSNPN and SVGIG (reference sequence). The CDR3 consists of 15 residues. CDR3 residues: CAWATSGSYYHEQYF. For the CDR3, the DNA is TGTGCCTGGGCGACTAGCGGGAGTTACTACCACGAGCAGTACTTC.

This rearrangement joins TRBV3-1 to TRBJ2-1; possibly TRBD2 for D (6 bases). Germline V gene data show CDR1 as LGHDT and CDR2 as YNNKEL (reference sequence). The germline V and J ends were trimmed by 1 base and 6 bases, with 19 bases remaining between them. The CDR3 has 17 amino acids. The CDR3 DNA is TGTGCCAGCAGCCAAGTAGATGGGACTTCAACAATCAATGAGCAGTTCTTC. Translation: CASSQVDGTSTINEQFF.

The rearrangement joins TRBV12-5 to TRBJ2-1; D remains unclear. Germline assignment: CDR1 LGHNT and CDR2 FRNRAP. V was cut by 3 bases and J by 8 bases, with 8 bases left in between. The CDR3 length is 12 residues. CDR3 in amino acids: CASGLAYDEQFF. The CDR3 DNA reads as TGTGCTAGTGGTTTAGCCTATGATGAGCAGTTCTTC.

This clonotype was detected a few times. The chain joins TRBV28 to TRBJ2-3; D possibly matches TRBD1 or TRBD2 (6 bases each). This CDR3 has 14 amino acids. Germline CDR1 MDHEN, CDR2 SYDVKM. Trimming took off 7 bases at V and 7 bases at J, with 18 bases between the two ends. The CDR3 region is CASTGAAHRNTQYF. Here the CDR3 DNA reads TGTGCCAGCACGGGGGCGGCCCACCGGAATACGCAGTATTTT.

The rearrangement links TRBV7-9 to TRBJ2-5, with TRBD2 matching 9 bases. The germline V gene encodes CDR1 SEHNR and CDR2 FQNEAQ (reference sequence). This CDR3 contains 14 residues. The trim removed 7 bases at V and 2 bases at J, leaving 5 bases unmatched. CDR3 sequence reads: CASNEREVQETQYF. CDR3 in DNA: TGTGCCAGCAATGAGCGGGAGGTACAAGAGACCCAGTACTTC.